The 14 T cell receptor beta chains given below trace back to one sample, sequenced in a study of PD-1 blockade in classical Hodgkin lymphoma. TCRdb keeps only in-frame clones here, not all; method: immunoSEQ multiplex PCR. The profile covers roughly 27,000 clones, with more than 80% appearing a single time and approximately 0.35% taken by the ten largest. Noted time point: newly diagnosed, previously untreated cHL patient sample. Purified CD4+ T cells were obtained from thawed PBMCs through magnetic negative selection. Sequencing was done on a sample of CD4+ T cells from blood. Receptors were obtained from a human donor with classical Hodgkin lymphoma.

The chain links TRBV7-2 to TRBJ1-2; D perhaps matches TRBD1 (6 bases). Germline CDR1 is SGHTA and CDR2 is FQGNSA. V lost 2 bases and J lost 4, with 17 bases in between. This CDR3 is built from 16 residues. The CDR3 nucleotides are TGTGCCAGCAGCTTATCCCCGGGGGCTGCTATCTATGGCTACACCTTC. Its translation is CASSLSPGAAIYGYTF.

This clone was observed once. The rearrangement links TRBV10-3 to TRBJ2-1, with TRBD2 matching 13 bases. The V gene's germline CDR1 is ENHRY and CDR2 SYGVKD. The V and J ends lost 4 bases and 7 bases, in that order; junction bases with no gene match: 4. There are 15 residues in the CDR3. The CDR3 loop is CAISGTSGSINEQFF. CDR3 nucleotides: TGTGCCATCAGTGGGACTAGCGGGAGTATAAATGAGCAGTTCTTC.

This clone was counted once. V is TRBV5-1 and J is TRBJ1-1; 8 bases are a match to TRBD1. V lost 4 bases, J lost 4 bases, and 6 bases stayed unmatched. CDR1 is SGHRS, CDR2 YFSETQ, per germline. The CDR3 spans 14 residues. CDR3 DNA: TGCGCCAGCAGCAGGGAAACAGGGGGCACTGAAGCTTTCTTT. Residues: CASSRETGGTEAFF.

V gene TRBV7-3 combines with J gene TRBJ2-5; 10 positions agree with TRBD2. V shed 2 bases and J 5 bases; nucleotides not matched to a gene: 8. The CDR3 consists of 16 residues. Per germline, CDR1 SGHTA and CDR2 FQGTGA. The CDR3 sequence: CASSLLPSGSGETQYF. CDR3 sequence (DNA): TGTGCCAGCAGCTTATTGCCTAGCGGGAGTGGGGAGACCCAGTACTTC.

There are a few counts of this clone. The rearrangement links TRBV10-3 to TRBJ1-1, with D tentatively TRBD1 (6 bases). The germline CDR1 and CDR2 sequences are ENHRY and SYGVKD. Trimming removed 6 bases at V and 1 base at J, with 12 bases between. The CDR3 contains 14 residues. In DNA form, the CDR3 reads TGTGCCATCAGCCCGAGGGGGGAGAACACTGAAGCTTTCTTT. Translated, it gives CAISPRGENTEAFF.

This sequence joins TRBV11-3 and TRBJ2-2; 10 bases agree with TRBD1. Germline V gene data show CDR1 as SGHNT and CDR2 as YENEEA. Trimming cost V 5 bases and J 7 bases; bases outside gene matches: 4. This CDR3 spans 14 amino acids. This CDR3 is CASSPRTGGGELFF. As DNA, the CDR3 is TGTGCCAGCAGCCCCCGGACAGGGGGCGGGGAGCTGTTTTTT. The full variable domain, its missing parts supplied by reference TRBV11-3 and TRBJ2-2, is EAGVVQSPRYKIIEKKQPVAFWCNPISGHNTLYWYLQNLGQGPELLIRYENEEAVDDSQLPKDRFSAERLKGVDSTLKIQPAELGDSAVYLCASSPRTGGGELFFGEGSRLTVL.

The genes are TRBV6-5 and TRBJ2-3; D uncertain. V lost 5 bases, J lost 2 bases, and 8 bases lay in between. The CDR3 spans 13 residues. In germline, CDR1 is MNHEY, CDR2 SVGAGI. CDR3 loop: CASSPGNTDTQYF. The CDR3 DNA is TGTGCCAGCAGTCCTGGGAACACAGATACGCAGTATTTT.

The CDR3 spells CASSQQENTEAFF. The DNA of the CDR3 is TGCGCCAGCAGCCAACAGGAGAACACTGAAGCTTTCTTT. This chain links TRBV5-1 with TRBJ1-1; tentative D call: TRBD1 (5 bases). The germline V gene encodes CDR1 SGHRS and CDR2 YFSETQ. The CDR3 is 13 residues long. The V end was cut by 4 bases, the J end by 1 base, with 8 bases between.

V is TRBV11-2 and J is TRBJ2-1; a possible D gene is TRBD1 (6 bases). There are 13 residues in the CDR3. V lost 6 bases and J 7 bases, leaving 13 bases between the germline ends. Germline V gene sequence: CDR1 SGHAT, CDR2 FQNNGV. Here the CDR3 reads CASRSIRGNEQFF. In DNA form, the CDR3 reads TGTGCCAGCAGGTCAATCAGGGGAAATGAGCAGTTCTTC.

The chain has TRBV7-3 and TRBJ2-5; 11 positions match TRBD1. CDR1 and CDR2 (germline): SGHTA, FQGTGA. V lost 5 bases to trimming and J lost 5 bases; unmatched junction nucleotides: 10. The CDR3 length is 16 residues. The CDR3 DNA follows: TGTGCCAGCAGCCCCAACGGACAGGGGGCGCGGGAGACCCAGTACTTC. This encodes CASSPNGQGARETQYF.

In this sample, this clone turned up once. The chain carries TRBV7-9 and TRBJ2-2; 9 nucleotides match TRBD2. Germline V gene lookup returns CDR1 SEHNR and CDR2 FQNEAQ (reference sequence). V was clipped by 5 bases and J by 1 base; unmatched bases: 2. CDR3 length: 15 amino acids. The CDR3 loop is CASSTLAGNTGELFF. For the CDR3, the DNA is TGTGCCAGCAGCACACTAGCGGGGAACACCGGGGAGCTGTTTTTT.

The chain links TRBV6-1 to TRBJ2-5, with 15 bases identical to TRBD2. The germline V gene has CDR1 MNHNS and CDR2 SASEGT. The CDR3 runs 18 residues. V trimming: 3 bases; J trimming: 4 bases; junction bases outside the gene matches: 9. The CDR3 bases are TGTGCCAGCAGTGAGTTCCCCGGACTAGCGGGAGGGAGAGAGACCCAGTACTTC. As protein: CASSEFPGLAGGRETQYF.

As DNA, the CDR3 is TGTGCCATCAGTGCCGGGGGGGCGGATAATTATGGCTACACCTTC. Translating gives CAISAGGADNYGYTF. The V gene is TRBV10-3, the J gene TRBJ1-2, with D tentatively TRBD1 (6 bases). Trimming left V 4 bases short and J 5 bases short, with 17 bases between. CDR3 length: 15 amino acids. Per germline, CDR1 ENHRY and CDR2 SYGVKD.

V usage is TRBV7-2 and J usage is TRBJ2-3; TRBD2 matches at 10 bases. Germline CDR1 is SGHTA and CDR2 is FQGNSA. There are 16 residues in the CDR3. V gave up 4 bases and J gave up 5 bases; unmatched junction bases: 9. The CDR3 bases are TGTGCCAGCAGCTCAGGCTTAGCGGGAGGTATAGATACGCAGTATTTT. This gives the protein CASSSGLAGGIDTQYF.